This TCR beta chain was observed in a study of technical replicates of blood from several donors. Profiling relied on immunoSEQ multiplex PCR, and the TCRdb table lists in-frame clones only, not all of them. The table has 55,000 to 80,000 clones, 90% to 95% seen once. The CDR3 extends over 15 amino acids. V lost 7 bases and J lost 9, with 22 bases in between. Germline V gene lookup returns CDR1 LNHDA and CDR2 SQIVND (reference sequence). This clone has only a few counts. The clonotype originates from a human donor in good health. Sequenced: T cells isolated from PBMCs. The chain combines TRBV19 with TRBJ2-1; D possibly corresponds to TRBD2 (6 bases). The chain's CDR3 is CASTSPLGEAGEQFF. For the CDR3, the DNA is TGTGCCAGTACCAGTCCCTTGGGGGAAGCGGGTGAGCAGTTCTTC.